This T cell receptor (beta chain) derives from a study of blood T cell repertoires in COVID-19. At the level of the study: The study drew acute and convalescent COVID-19 samples from the United States, Italy and Spain. Sources were T cells, B-cell-depleted T cells, or PBMCs; the material itself was cDNA or gDNA.

Original data processing: Reference gene primers were amplified, and this amplification served to estimate nucleated cell counts. The data were produced by immunoSEQ multiplex PCR, yet TCRdb's version contains in-frame clones alone and is incomplete. V and J calls and clone size are copied from that table; D and trimming were computed from the DNA. Of 360,000 or so clones listed, around 90% are singletons. Germline V gene data show CDR1 as LNHDA and CDR2 as SQIVND (reference sequence). V lost 6 bases to trimming and J lost 4 bases, with 15 bases between them. CDR3 length: 15 amino acids. Sequencing was carried out using peripheral blood. The chain is built from TRBV19 and TRBJ2-2; TRBD2 is a possible D gene (6 bases). This TCR was sampled from a man aged 18 to 30 with active or convalescent COVID-19. In DNA, the CDR3 is TGTGCCAGTAGCGATCTCGCGGGATTCACCGGGGAGCTGTTTTTT. Its protein is CASSDLAGFTGELFF.